This TCR beta chain derives from a study of blood T cell repertoires in COVID-19. About the research overall: Spain, Italy and the United States supplied samples that represented acute and convalescent COVID-19. Sources were T cells, B-cell-depleted T cells, or PBMCs; the material itself was cDNA or gDNA.

The germline CDR1 and CDR2 sequences are WNHNN and SYGVQD (reference sequence). CDR3 length: 14 residues. V was pared by 3 bases and J by 4 bases, with 12 bases between. TCRdb keeps only in-frame clones here, not all; method: immunoSEQ multiplex PCR. The data show 250,000 or so clones, 80% to 90% seen once. The chain is built from TRBV10-1 and TRBJ1-1; D uncertain. This receptor was obtained from a woman between 65 and 79 years old with acute or convalescent COVID-19. The source material was peripheral blood. CDR3 amino acids: CASSDEASVTEAFF. In nucleotides, the CDR3 is TGCGCCAGCAGTGACGAGGCAAGTGTCACTGAAGCTTTCTTT.